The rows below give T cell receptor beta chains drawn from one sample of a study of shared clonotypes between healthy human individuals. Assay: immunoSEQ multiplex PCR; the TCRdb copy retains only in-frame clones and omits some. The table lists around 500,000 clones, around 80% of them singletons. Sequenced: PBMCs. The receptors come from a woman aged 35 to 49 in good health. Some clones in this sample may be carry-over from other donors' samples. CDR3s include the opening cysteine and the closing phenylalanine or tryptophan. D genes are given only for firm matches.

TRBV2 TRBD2 CASSGRTSVWEQYF
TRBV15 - CATSRFFRRVEQFF
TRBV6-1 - CASSSGRTDNEQFF
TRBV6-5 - CASSVNYEQYF
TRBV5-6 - CASSLGGRNYNEQFF
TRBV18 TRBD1 CASSPWAGGMNTEAFF
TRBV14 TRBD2 CASSQALAGGSSYNEQFF
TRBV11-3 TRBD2 CASSSTGTRGNEQFF
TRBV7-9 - CASSPRSLGANVLTF
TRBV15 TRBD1 CATSRRTGGRSPLHF
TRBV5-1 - CASRRGTTDYEQYF
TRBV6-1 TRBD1 CASGRTGDLHEQYF
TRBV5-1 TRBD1 CASSPGTGGLGAQHF
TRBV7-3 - CASSPGGQDSGNTIYF
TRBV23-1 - CASSQSAPGQPTVYSYEQYF
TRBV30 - CAWSAGGGGEKLFF
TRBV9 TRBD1 CASIVGGLEEKLFF
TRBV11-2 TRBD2 CASSLYGAGGLETQYF
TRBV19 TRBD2 CASSRTSGLGTSGANEQFF
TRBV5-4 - CASRLCNQPQHF
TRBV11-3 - CASVRLPGPELGNNEQFF
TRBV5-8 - CASSQGWQTNEKLFF
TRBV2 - CASRRVSKETQYF
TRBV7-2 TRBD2 CASSLVAGVGETQYF
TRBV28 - CASSGTPDTKRGLSNQPQHF
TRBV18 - CASSPPLVAYEQFF
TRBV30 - CAWSIGGYNQPQHF
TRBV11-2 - CASSLVGFGEKLFF
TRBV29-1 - CSVEGGAGETQYF
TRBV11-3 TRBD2 CASSFGGTSGRGEQFF
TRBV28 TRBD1 CASSDGQGPWEQYF
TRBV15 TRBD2 CATSRDRRTSGATDTQYF
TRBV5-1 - CASSFGDTASYEQYF
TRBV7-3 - CASSLITGRGTDTQYF
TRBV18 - CASSPRRGSEKLFF
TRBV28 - CASKVPLTYEQYF
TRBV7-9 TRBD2 CASSLLAGGYEQYF
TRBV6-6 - CASRSSYEQYF
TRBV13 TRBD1 CASSRQGALEQYF
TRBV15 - CATSSIDRRDTQYF
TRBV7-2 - CASSAYSGELFF
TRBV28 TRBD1 CASSPPPTRNDRVDEAFF
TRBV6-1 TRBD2 CASSRSGSTDTQYF
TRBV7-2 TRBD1 CASSAPGTGKGYGYTF
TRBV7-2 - CASSPRHSNTEAFF
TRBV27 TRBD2 CASSPLAAYNEQFF
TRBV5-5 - CASSPHTPSPTEAFF
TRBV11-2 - CASSLGGGANQPQHF
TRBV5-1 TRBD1 CASSLGGGTDTQYF
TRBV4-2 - CASSQEGAEKLFF
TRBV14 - CASSQGWWRGSNQPQHF
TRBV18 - CASSTGRRAHGEQYF
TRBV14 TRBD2 CASSQVGAGPHYEQYF
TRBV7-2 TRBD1 CASSLEIYRGFYGYTF
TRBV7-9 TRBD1 CASSFTGTDQPQHF
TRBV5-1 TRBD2 CASSFSGSSSYNEQFF
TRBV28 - CASTAGTAVSGYTF